Each of the 23 T cell receptor beta chains below was sequenced from the same sample in a study of T cells in women clearing cervical HPV infection. Measured with immunoSEQ multiplex PCR; TCRdb has only the in-frame clones, and not every one. This listing includes tens of thousands of clones. The source material was blood buffy coat. These receptor sequences come from a woman aged 18 to 75 with a cervical HPV16 infection that either progressed to CIN3+ or cleared (not recorded which).

Notes on this clone: From the germline J gene comes the end of the CDR3, since the read stops 3 residues before it. The V gene is TRBV12-3 or TRBV12-4, the J gene TRBJ1-2, with 7 bases lining up with TRBD1. The CDR3 runs 14 residues. The V segment lost 0 bases and the J segment 4 bases; nucleotides outside the gene matches: 2. CDR3 DNA, as far as it was read: TGTGCCAGCAGTTTAGCTGCAGGGGGCTATGGC. The encoded protein is CASSLAAGGYG. The whole CDR3 region reads CASSLAAGGYGYTF.

Turning to this clone: The read gets to within 3 residues of the CDR3 end, and the germline J gene fills in the rest. The chain couples TRBV7-3 to TRBJ2-3; D tentatively fits TRBD1 or TRBD2 (6 bases each). The CDR3 is 15 residues long. Germline V CDR1 and CDR2: SGHTA, FQGTGA. V was pared by 5 bases and J by 2 bases, with 14 bases between. CDR3 DNA (partial): TGTGCCAGCAGCGCGGGACATCATGCCACAGATACG. This sequence encodes CASSAGHHATDT. In full, the CDR3 is CASSAGHHATDTQYF.

For this clone: The read terminates 3 residues ahead of where the CDR3 ends, so the germline J gene completes it. The chain employs TRBV20-1 and TRBJ2-2, with a possible D match to TRBD1 (5 bases). From germline, CDR1 is DFQATT and CDR2 SNEGSKA (reference sequence). The CDR3 sequence is 13 residues long. The chain's CDR3 is CSGAGRDNSPLFF. The part of the CDR3 DNA that was read is TGCAGTGGGGCCGGCAGGGATAATTCACCG.

About this clone itself: The read comes to an end 3 residues before the CDR3 does, leaving the germline J gene to fill in the end. The chain uses TRBV19 and TRBJ2-3; 16 bases line up with TRBD2. CDR3 length: 17 amino acids. The J segment lost 3 bases and the V segment lost 8 bases, leaving 8 bases of the junction unmatched. Germline V gene lookup returns CDR1 LNHDA and CDR2 SQIVND (reference sequence). Here the CDR3 reads CASETGTSGGGTDTQYF. The DNA read from the CDR3 is TGTGCCAGTGAGACCGGGACTAGCGGGGGGGGGACAGATACG.

Points on this clone: The read falls 3 residues short of the CDR3 end, and the missing part is taken from the germline J gene. This chain links TRBV20-1 with TRBJ1-2; D might be TRBD1 (6 bases). CDR1 is DFQATT and CDR2 is SNEGSKA in the germline V gene (reference sequence). This CDR3 spans 15 amino acids. CDR3 sequence: CSARLGGASYNDYTF. CDR3 DNA, as far as it was read: TGCAGTGCTCGTCTCGGGGGGGCCTCCTACAATGAC.

As regards this clone: The DNA ends 3 residues before the CDR3 does, and the rest of the CDR3 is filled in from the germline J gene. This chain uses TRBV7-9 with TRBJ2-7; the match to TRBD1 covers 7 bases. The CDR3 has 12 amino acids. CDR1 and CDR2 from the germline V gene are SEHNR and FQNEAQ (reference sequence). V dropped 6 bases and J dropped 5; count of bases not matched to a gene: 4. The CDR3 loop is CASRFTGDEQYF. The sequenced CDR3 bases are TGTGCCAGCAGGTTTACAGGGGACGAG.

The CDR3 loop is CSAVPPGVGNQPQHF. The covered CDR3 bases are TGCAGTGCCGTCCCCCCAGGGGTTGGCAATCAGCCC. The V call is TRBV20-1, the J call TRBJ1-5; D perhaps matches TRBD1 (6 bases). The read gets to within 3 residues of the CDR3 end, and the germline J gene fills in the rest. CDR3 size: 15 residues. CDR1 DFQATT and CDR2 SNEGSKA come from the germline V gene (reference sequence). Trimming pared 6 bases from V and 2 bases from J, leaving 17 bases between.

Comments on this clone: The read terminates 3 residues ahead of where the CDR3 ends, so the germline J gene completes it. J is TRBJ1-4 and V is TRBV30, with 7 bases aligning to TRBD1. In germline, CDR1 is GTSNPN, CDR2 SVGIG (reference sequence). This CDR3 is 13 amino acids long. The CDR3 is CAQQGGLNSPLFF. The part of the CDR3 DNA that was read is TGTGCCCAGCAAGGGGGCCTAAATTCACCA. Variable domain in full (rest from reference TRBV30 and TRBJ1-4): SQTIHQWPATLVQPVGSPLSLECTVEGTSNPNLYWYRQAAGRGLQLLFYSVGIGQISSEVPQNLSASRPQDRQFILSSKKLLLSDSGFYLCAQQGGLNSPLFFGSGTQLSVL.

Comments on this clone: The junction does not match germline at one end; this may be a read error. With the read ending 3 residues before the CDR3 end, the germline J gene is used to fill in that end. The chain uses TRBV4-2 and TRBJ2-3; D perhaps matches TRBD1 (5 bases). This CDR3 contains 14 residues. CDR1 is LGHNA and CDR2 is YNFKEQ in the germline V gene. The DNA read from the CDR3 is TGCGCCAGCAGCCAAGATCCCAGGGCCGATACG. It yields the protein CASSQDPRADT. In full, the CDR3 is CASSQDPRADTQYF.

A word on this clone: The CDR3 is cut off 3 residues early in the read; its end comes from the germline J gene. The chain uses TRBV29-1 and TRBJ1-1; possible D gene TRBD1, 6 bases. V was clipped by 7 bases and J by 1 base, with 13 bases between them. This CDR3 spans 13 amino acids. Per germline, CDR1 SQVTM and CDR2 ANQGSEA. The CDR3 sequence: CSATQGRNTEAFF. Incomplete CDR3 DNA: TGCAGCGCTACACAGGGTCGGAACACTGAA.

For this clone: The CDR3 goes on 3 residues after the read ends, and that part is filled in from the germline J gene. This chain links TRBV7-2 with TRBJ1-6, with D perhaps TRBD1 (6 bases). The V gene's germline CDR1 is SGHTA and CDR2 FQGNSA. V lost 8 bases to trimming and J lost 8 bases, with 19 bases between them. CDR3 length equals 15 residues. CDR3 amino acids: CASGKQGRPDSPLHF. The sequenced part of the CDR3 DNA is TGTGCCAGCGGAAAACAGGGACGACCCGATTCACCC.

Concerning this clone: The read terminates 3 residues before the CDR3 end, so the remaining end is supplied by the germline J gene. The chain recombines TRBV19 with TRBJ1-2; 9 bases match TRBD1. The CDR3 loop spans 13 amino acids. The germline gives CDR1 LNHDA, CDR2 SQIVND (reference sequence). The DNA read from the CDR3 is TGTGCCAGTAGTATTGGGACAGGGCAAGGC. Translated, it gives CASSIGTGQG. From start to end, the CDR3 is CASSIGTGQGYTF.

Comments on this clone: The missing CDR3 end, 3 residues past where the read stops, is filled in from the germline J gene. This chain links TRBV4-2 with TRBJ2-7; 10 nucleotides agree with TRBD1. The V segment lost 3 bases and the J segment 2 bases; nucleotides outside the gene matches: 4. In germline, CDR1 is LGHNA, CDR2 YNFKEQ. The CDR3 length is 15 residues. Incomplete CDR3 DNA: TGTGCCAGCAGCCAGGCCGGGACAGGGGCCTACGAG. Its protein is CASSQAGTGAYE. The entire CDR3 sequence reads CASSQAGTGAYEQYF.

Comments on this clone: The read is 3 residues too short to cover the CDR3 end, so that end is filled in from the germline J gene. V and J are TRBV13 and TRBJ2-2; 9 bases line up with TRBD2. Germline lookup yields CDR1 PRHDT and CDR2 FYEKMQ (reference sequence). V lost 5 bases and J lost 4; bases outside the gene matches: 5. There are 15 residues in the CDR3. CDR3 DNA (partial): TGTGCCAGCAGCCTCCTAGCGGGGCCCACCGGGGAG. This translates into CASSLLAGPTGE. From start to end, the CDR3 is CASSLLAGPTGELFF.

Worth noting for this clone: The read falls 3 residues short of the CDR3 end, and the missing part is taken from the germline J gene. The V and J genes are TRBV28 and TRBJ2-3; D not resolved. The CDR3 totals 12 residues. CDR1 and CDR2 from the germline V gene are MDHEN and SYDVKM. Trimming removed 5 bases at V and 5 bases at J, with 8 bases between. The chain's CDR3 is CASSQNIDTQYF. CDR3 bases read: TGTGCCAGCAGTCAAAACATAGATACG.

On this clone: The read ends 3 residues shy of where the CDR3 ends; the end is completed using the germline J gene. The chain has TRBV28 and TRBJ1-1, with D uncertain. The CDR3 extends over 14 amino acids. Trimming took off 6 bases at V and 0 bases at J, with 11 bases between the two ends. Germline-derived CDR1 and CDR2 are MDHEN and SYDVKM. The CDR3 bases that were read are TGTGCCAGCAGGCCCCCGGGTCTGAACACTGAA. Residues: CASRPPGLNTE. Given in full, the CDR3 is CASRPPGLNTEAFF. The variable domain in full, with the rest retrieved from reference TRBV28 and TRBJ1-1, is DVKVTQSSRYLVKRTGEKVFLECVQDMDHENMFWYRQDPGLGLRLIYFSYDVKMKEKGDIPEGYSVSREKKERFSLILESASTNQTSMYLCASRPPGLNTEAFFGQGTRLTVV.

In regard to this clone: The DNA ends 3 residues before the CDR3 does, and the rest of the CDR3 is filled in from the germline J gene. The chain carries TRBV2 and TRBJ2-3, with TRBD2 matching over 11 bases. From germline, CDR1 is SNHLY and CDR2 FYNNEI. The V and J ends lost 6 bases and 2 bases, in that order; junction bases with no gene match: 10. The CDR3 covers 17 residues. CDR3 amino acids: CASSDSGTSGPTDTQYF. The CDR3 DNA, read in part, is TGTGCCAGCAGCGATTCCGGGACTAGCGGTCCCACAGATACG. The full variable domain, rest sourced from reference TRBV2 and TRBJ2-3, is EPEVTQTPSHQVTQMGQEVILRCVPISNHLYFYWYRQILGQKVEFLVSFYNNEISEKSEIFDDQFSVERPDGSNFTLKIRSTKLEDSAMYFCASSDSGTSGPTDTQYFGPGTRLTVL.

CDR3: CSAYLQRGSDTQYF. CDR3 DNA (partial): TGCAGTGCTTACCTCCAGCGGGGTTCAGATACG. The genes are TRBV20-1 and TRBJ2-3; 7 bases agree with TRBD2. The CDR3 end lies 3 residues beyond the end of the read and is filled in from the germline J gene. The CDR3 length is 14 residues. V dropped 5 bases and J dropped 4; count of bases not matched to a gene: 9. Germline CDR1 and CDR2: DFQATT and SNEGSKA (reference sequence).

Remarks on this clone: The read terminates 3 residues before the CDR3 end, so the remaining end is supplied by the germline J gene. The chain employs TRBV7-8 and TRBJ1-2, with D possibly being TRBD1 (6 bases). CDR1 is SGHVS and CDR2 is FQNEAQ in the germline V gene. The CDR3 contains 13 residues. The covered CDR3 bases are TGTGCCAGCAGGCGTACTAGCGGGGGCCCC. Amino acid sequence: CASRRTSGGP. The full-length CDR3 reads as CASRRTSGGPYTF.

To note about this clone: The read gets to within 3 residues of the CDR3 end, and the germline J gene fills in the rest. This chain connects TRBV7-8 to TRBJ2-5; a possible D gene is TRBD1 (5 bases). The CDR3 extends over 16 amino acids. V shed 3 bases and J shed 2 bases, with 16 bases lying between them. Germline V lookup: CDR1 SGHVS, CDR2 FQNEAQ. The CDR3 protein is CASSLVTGQKQETQYF. The DNA read from the CDR3 is TGTGCCAGCAGCTTGGTTACAGGTCAAAAACAAGAGACC.

Note on this clone: The missing CDR3 end, 3 residues past where the read stops, is filled in from the germline J gene. The V gene is TRBV2, the J gene TRBJ1-6, with D unclear. The CDR3 totals 14 residues. Deletions cut 8 bases from V and 0 bases from J, with 8 bases between. Germline V gives CDR1 SNHLY, CDR2 FYNNEI. The CDR3 sequence: CASHRGSYNSPLHF. The CDR3 DNA, read in part, is TGTGCCAGCCACCGGGGCTCCTATAATTCACCC.

Concerning this clone itself: The read falls 3 residues short of the CDR3 end, and the missing part is taken from the germline J gene. The J gene is TRBJ2-3, the V gene TRBV2, with no clear D. Trimming removed 10 bases at V and 2 bases at J, with 10 bases between. In germline, CDR1 is SNHLY, CDR2 FYNNEI. This CDR3 contains 12 residues. The DNA read from the CDR3 is TGTGCCACCTTAGGGCCCACAGATACG. Translating gives CATLGPTDT. In full, the CDR3 reads CATLGPTDTQYF.

Details on this clone: The observed sequence ends 3 residues before the CDR3 terminus, with the missing tail filled in from the germline J gene. The V gene is TRBV4-1, the J gene TRBJ2-5; D might be TRBD1 (6 bases). CDR3 length equals 16 residues. Germline V gene data show CDR1 as MGHRA and CDR2 as YSYEKL. Deletions cut 1 base from V and 1 base from J, with 13 bases between. This chain's CDR3 is CASSQVTGRSQETQYF. The CDR3 DNA, read in part, is TGCGCCAGCAGCCAAGTGACAGGCCGTAGCCAAGAGACC.